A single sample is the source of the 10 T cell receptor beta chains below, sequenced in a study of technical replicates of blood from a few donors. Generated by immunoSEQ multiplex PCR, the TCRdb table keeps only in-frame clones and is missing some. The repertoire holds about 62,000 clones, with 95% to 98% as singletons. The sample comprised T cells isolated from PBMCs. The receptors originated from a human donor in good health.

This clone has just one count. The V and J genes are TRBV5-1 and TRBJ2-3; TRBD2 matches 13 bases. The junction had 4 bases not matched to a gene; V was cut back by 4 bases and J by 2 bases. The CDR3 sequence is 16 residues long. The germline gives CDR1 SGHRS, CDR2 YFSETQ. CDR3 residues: CASSVGTSGNTDTQYF. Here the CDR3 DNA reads TGCGCCAGCAGCGTCGGGACTAGCGGGAACACAGATACGCAGTATTTT.

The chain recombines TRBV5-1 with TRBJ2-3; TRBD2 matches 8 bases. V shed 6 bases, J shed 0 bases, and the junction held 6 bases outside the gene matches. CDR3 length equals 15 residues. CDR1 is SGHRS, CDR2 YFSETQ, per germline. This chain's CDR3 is CASTTSGTSTDTQYF. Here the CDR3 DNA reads TGCGCCAGCACCACTAGCGGCACTAGCACAGATACGCAGTATTTT.

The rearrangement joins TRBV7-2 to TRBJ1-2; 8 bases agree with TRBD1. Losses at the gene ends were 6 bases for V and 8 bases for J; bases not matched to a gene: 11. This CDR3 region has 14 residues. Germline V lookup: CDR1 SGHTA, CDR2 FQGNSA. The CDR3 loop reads CASRATGVGSGYTF. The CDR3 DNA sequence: TGTGCCAGCAGAGCGACAGGGGTCGGATCGGGCTACACCTTC. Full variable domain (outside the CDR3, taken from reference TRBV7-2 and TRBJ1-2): GAGVSQSPSNKVTEKGKDVELRCDPISGHTALYWYRQSLGQGLEFLIYFQGNSAPDKSGLPSDRFSAERTGGSVSTLTIQRTQQEDSAVYLCASRATGVGSGYTFGSGTRLTVV.

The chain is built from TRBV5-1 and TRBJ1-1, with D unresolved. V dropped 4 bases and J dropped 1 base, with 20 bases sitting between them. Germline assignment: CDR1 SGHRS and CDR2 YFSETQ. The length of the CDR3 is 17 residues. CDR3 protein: CASSRLENPNKNTEAFF. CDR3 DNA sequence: TGCGCCAGCAGCCGCCTAGAAAATCCTAACAAGAACACTGAAGCTTTCTTT.

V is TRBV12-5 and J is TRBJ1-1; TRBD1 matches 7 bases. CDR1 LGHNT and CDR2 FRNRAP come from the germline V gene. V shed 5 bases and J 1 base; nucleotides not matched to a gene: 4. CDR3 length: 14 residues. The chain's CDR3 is CASGMRTGNTEAFF. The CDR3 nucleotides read TGTGCTAGTGGTATGAGGACAGGGAACACTGAAGCTTTCTTT. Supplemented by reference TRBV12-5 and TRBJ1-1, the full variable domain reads DARVTQTPRHKVTEMGQEVTMRCQPILGHNTVFWYRQTMMQGLELLAYFRNRAPLDDSGMPKDRFSAEMPDATLATLKIQPSEPRDSAVYFCASGMRTGNTEAFFGQGTRLTVV.

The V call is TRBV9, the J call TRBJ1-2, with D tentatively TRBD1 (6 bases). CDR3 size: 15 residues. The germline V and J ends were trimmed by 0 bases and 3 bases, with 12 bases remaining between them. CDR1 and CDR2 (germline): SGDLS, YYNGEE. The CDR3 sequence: CASSVETGDHYGYTF. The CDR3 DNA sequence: TGTGCCAGCAGCGTAGAGACAGGTGATCACTATGGCTACACCTTC.

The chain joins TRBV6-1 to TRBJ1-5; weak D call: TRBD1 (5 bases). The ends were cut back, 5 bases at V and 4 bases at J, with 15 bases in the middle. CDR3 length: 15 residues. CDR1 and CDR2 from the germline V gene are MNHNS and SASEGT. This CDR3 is CASSQLVPGNQPQHF. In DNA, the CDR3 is TGTGCCAGCAGTCAACTCGTGCCAGGGAATCAGCCCCAGCATTTT.

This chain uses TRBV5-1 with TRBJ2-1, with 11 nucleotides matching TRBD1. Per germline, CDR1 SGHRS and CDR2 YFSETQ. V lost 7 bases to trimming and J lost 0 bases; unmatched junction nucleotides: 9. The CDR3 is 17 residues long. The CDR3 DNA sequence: TGCGCCAGCGACTCCGGGACAGGGGGGAGCTCCTACAATGAGCAGTTCTTC. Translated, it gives CASDSGTGGSSYNEQFF.

This CDR3 is CASSQGVSAINEQFF. In DNA form, the CDR3 reads TGCGCCAGCAGCCAAGGAGTTAGCGCCATCAATGAGCAGTTCTTC. The V gene is TRBV4-1, the J gene TRBJ2-1, with TRBD2 as a possible D gene (5 bases). Germline loops: CDR1 MGHRA, CDR2 YSYEKL. V gave up 1 base and J gave up 6 bases, with 13 bases separating them. CDR3 length: 15 amino acids.

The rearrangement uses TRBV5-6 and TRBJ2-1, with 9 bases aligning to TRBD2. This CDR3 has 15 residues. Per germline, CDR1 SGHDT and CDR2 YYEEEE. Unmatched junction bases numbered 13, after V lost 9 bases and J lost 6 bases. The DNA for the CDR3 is TGTGCCATGACGGGGCGGCGGGGGGGCCTCAATGAGCAGTTCTTC. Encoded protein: CAMTGRRGGLNEQFF.